This record covers a single T cell receptor (beta chain). No antigen is known for it. The sample is drawn from a study of cytomegalovirus exposure and HLA in healthy donors. The PCR used 60 Vbeta and 13 Jbeta primers. Produced via immunoSEQ multiplex PCR; TCRdb's table is partial and in-frame only. This table has 50,000 to 80,000 clones, around four fifths appearing once. Study-level points and caveats: TCR beta V- and J-gene trimming, according to a later analysis, was linked to a missense DCLRE1C variant.

CDR1 and CDR2 (germline): MDHEN, SYDVKM. This CDR3 is built from 15 residues. The trim removed 1 base at V and 6 bases at J, leaving 7 bases unmatched. The chain combines TRBV28 with TRBJ1-2, with 8 nucleotides matching TRBD1. The sample comprised PBMCs. This receptor was obtained from a male donor in good health and CMV-seropositive. The CDR3 region is CASSLYSRGQDGYTF. The CDR3 region has the DNA TGTGCCAGCAGTTTATACTCCAGGGGGCAAGATGGCTACACCTTC.